At least ten counts were recorded for the clone carrying this T cell receptor beta chain. Its target is not known. This specimen comes from a study of T cell repertoires in cytomegalovirus infection. Study-wide background: In the study, CMV epitopes included recently identified HLA-C-restricted and well-studied HLA-B-restricted ones. Both CMV infection and a matching HLA type were indicated by public TCR beta signatures. Whole-study findings and limits: Cumulated frequencies of public TCR beta families served to identify carriers of CMV plus the relevant HLA. Clonotypes of TCR beta that were HLA-C-restricted and CMV-specific dominated the ex vivo response.

Using its own MiXCR run on the reads, TCRdb lists one record per CDR3 protein. Among hundreds of thousands of distinct CDR3 sequences listed, 40% to 50% were seen once. The germline V and J ends were trimmed by 2 bases and 9 bases, with 7 bases remaining between them. Germline CDR1 and CDR2: MGHRA and YSYEKL. The CDR3 consists of 12 residues. The specimen comprised cultured PBMCs, sampled from culture after CMV antigen stimulation. This chain connects TRBV4-1 to TRBJ2-2; possibly TRBD1 for D (5 bases). This receptor was identified in a human donor in good health (CMV status not recorded). Some clones in this sample may be carry-over from other donors' samples. In DNA form, the CDR3 reads TGCGCCAGCAGCCAATGGGGCCGGGAGCTGTTTTTT. Its protein product is CASSQWGRELFF.